These 4 T cell receptor beta chains share one sample of origin, sequenced in a study of T cells in Graves' hyperthyroidism and ophthalmopathy. Template material for amplifying TCR beta CDR3 regions consisted of RNA transcripts. The HTBI primer set served for first-round RT-PCR of the TCR CDR3. TCRdb re-called the multiplex PCR reads through MiXCR, storing one row per CDR3 protein. The data hold under 350,000 distinct CDR3 sequences, with roughly 23% observed a single time. Sequences were obtained from blood. The receptor source for this set is a woman aged 50 to 65 with Graves' hyperthyroidism.

This clonotype was found many times. The chain combines TRBV6-1 with TRBJ2-1, with 7 bases identical to TRBD2. This CDR3 is 14 amino acids long. J was trimmed by 1 base and V by 5 bases; bases with no gene match: 2. Germline V gives CDR1 MNHNS, CDR2 SASEGT. DNA of the CDR3: TGTGCCAGCAGTAACGGGAGGTCCTACAATGAGCAGTTCTTC. Amino acid sequence: CASSNGRSYNEQFF.

In regard to this clonotype: At one end, the junction sequence differs from germline, possibly due to a read error. CDR3: CAGRLAGSGETQYF. DNA for the CDR3: TGTGCCGGCAGACTAGCGGGGAGCGGGGAGACCCAGTACTTC. The chain uses TRBV6-1 and TRBJ2-5; 11 nucleotides agree with TRBD2. This CDR3 is 14 amino acids long. The germline V gene has CDR1 MNHNS and CDR2 SASEGT.

This clonotype has at least ten counts. This chain links TRBV20-1 with TRBJ2-7, with 10 positions matching TRBD2. Trimming at V came to 4 bases and at J to 6 bases, leaving 12 bases not matched to a gene. Germline V gene lookup returns CDR1 DFQATT and CDR2 SNEGSKA (reference sequence). CDR3 length: 15 amino acids. CDR3 DNA sequence: TGCAGTGCTAATACACCCGGGACTAGCGTGACCGAGCAGTACTTC. Translating gives CSANTPGTSVTEQYF.

This clonotype was seen at least ten times. The chain is built from TRBV9 and TRBJ2-5; no definite D call. Germline V gene data show CDR1 as SGDLS and CDR2 as YYNGEE. The germline V and J ends were trimmed by 0 bases and 2 bases, with 5 bases remaining between them. The CDR3 consists of 13 residues. The CDR3 DNA reads as TGTGCCAGCAGCGTAGGAATGCAAGAGACCCAGTACTTC. It encodes CASSVGMQETQYF. Filled out from reference TRBV9 and TRBJ2-5, the complete variable domain reads DSGVTQTPKHLITATGQRVTLRCSPRSGDLSVYWYQQSLDQGLQFLIQYYNGEERAKGNILERFSAQQFPDLHSELNLSSLELGDSALYFCASSVGMQETQYFGPGTRLLVL.